The rows below give T cell receptor beta chains drawn from one sample of a study of cytomegalovirus exposure and HLA in healthy donors. Some clones are missing from TCRdb's copy, which holds only in-frame ones; the method was immunoSEQ multiplex PCR. The sample includes 250,000 to 300,000 clones, around 90% of them seen just once. The sequencing sample was made of PBMCs. Receptor source: a girl aged 2-15 years in good health and CMV-seronegative. CDR3s include the opening cysteine and the closing phenylalanine or tryptophan. A D gene is named only where the DNA matches it firmly. The listing skips clone size in some rows; elsewhere it reads once, few, many or a size class.

.	TRBV6-5	.	TRBJ2-3	CASSSRVADTQYF
.	TRBV5-6	.	.	CASSLEFYEQYF
.	TRBV14	TRBD1	TRBJ1-1	CASSQFTGTGGTEAFF
.	TRBV30	.	TRBJ1-6	CAWSVRGTDSPLHF
.	TRBV9	TRBD1	TRBJ2-7	CASSVGDVGQGTGEQYF
.	TRBV2	.	TRBJ2-3	CASYAQGRSSGDTQYF
.	TRBV13	TRBD1	TRBJ2-7	CASSNTGGVDEQYF
.	TRBV5-1	TRBD2	TRBJ2-1	CASSHSGGAGNEQFF
.	TRBV19	.	TRBJ1-2	CASKEAGEWYGYTF
.	TRBV5-4	.	TRBJ1-1	CASSSQGLNTEAFF
.	TRBV4-2	TRBD2	TRBJ2-5	CASSPRTSGGETQYF
.	TRBV11-1	TRBD2	TRBJ2-1	CASSPRLAGGGEQFF
.	TRBV19	.	TRBJ1-2	CASKFGANYGYTF
.	TRBV15	.	TRBJ1-1	CATTIREGTEAFF
.	TRBV7-9	.	TRBJ2-1	CASSRDSSYNEQFF
.	TRBV6-5	TRBD2	TRBJ2-7	CASRAGGTYEQYF
.	TRBV12-5	TRBD1	TRBJ2-1	CASGEDREAPNEQFF
.	TRBV11-3	.	TRBJ2-1	CASSLDPGLSEQFF
.	TRBV30	TRBD1	TRBJ1-6	CAWSGGDSGPGGSTLHF
.	TRBV10-3	.	TRBJ1-5	CAISESGGNQPQHF
.	TRBV19	.	TRBJ1-2	CASSIEAGQYGYTF
.	TRBV7-8	TRBD2	TRBJ2-1	CASSLQRGGNYNEQFF
.	TRBV5-1	.	TRBJ2-3	CASSPDRTSTDTQYF
.	TRBV7-9	TRBD2	TRBJ2-3	CASSLLAGADTQYF
once	TRBV6-6	TRBD2	TRBJ2-1	CASSYIAGGGNEQFF
.	TRBV28	TRBD2	TRBJ2-2	CASSLRLAGVYGELFF
.	TRBV30	TRBD1	TRBJ2-1	CAWSVGQGILYNEQFF
.	TRBV27	TRBD2	TRBJ2-1	CASSLGGDNEQFF
once	TRBV30	.	TRBJ1-2	CAWSVVWAGNNYGYTF
.	TRBV7-9	TRBD1	TRBJ1-2	CASSVDPGTGGRGYTF
.	TRBV7-2	.	TRBJ2-3	CASSPWAGGGRDTQYF
.	TRBV2	.	TRBJ1-4	CASSDRAVVLFF
once	TRBV5-8	.	TRBJ1-3	CASLLRQAGRNTIYF
.	TRBV19	.	TRBJ2-5	CASSPQGLETQYF
.	TRBV7-6	TRBD2	TRBJ2-7	CASSPGLAGGPGAYEQYF
.	TRBV19	TRBD1	TRBJ1-4	CASRDSGSGEKLFF
.	TRBV10-1	TRBD2	TRBJ2-7	CASSERTSGYEQYF
.	TRBV10-3	TRBD1	TRBJ1-3	CAISRGLSGNTIYF
.	TRBV5-4	TRBD1	TRBJ1-5	CASSQDRSDQPQHF
once	TRBV6-5	TRBD1	TRBJ2-7	CASSYTGGTPYEQYF
.	TRBV19	.	TRBJ2-2	CASREQTNTGELFF
.	TRBV5-1	.	TRBJ1-2	CASSLAVTGGGGYTF
.	TRBV30	TRBD1	TRBJ1-2	CACTGTEGGYTF
.	TRBV28	TRBD1	TRBJ1-2	CASRGGQGNYGYTF
once	TRBV30	TRBD2	TRBJ2-3	CAWGEGTNTDTQYF
.	TRBV5-1	.	TRBJ2-5	CASSLSLGGGQETQYF
.	TRBV27	TRBD1	TRBJ1-1	CASSPRTGLNTEAFF